This T cell receptor beta chain was obtained from a study of T-cell memory formation after mild COVID-19. TCRdb fed the 5' RACE reads into MiXCR, producing one record per CDR3 protein. Of fewer than 250,000 distinct CDR3 sequences listed, under 12% are singletons. CDR1 SQVTM and CDR2 ANQGSEA come from the germline V gene. This CDR3 is 15 amino acids long. J gave up 9 bases and V 6 bases, and 11 bases lay outside the gene matches. This clonotype was seen a handful of times. This sequence originates from a man between 18 and 29 years old who had mild COVID-19 (a few samples of this study predate the infection). Cell type and time point are not known. This chain links TRBV29-1 with TRBJ2-1; 13 nucleotides align to TRBD2. Sequenced: PBMCs or a T cell subset sorted from them (not recorded which). Written as DNA, the CDR3 is TGCAGCGTGAAGGGACTAGCGGGGCTGGGAGGTGAGCAGTTCTTC. It codes for CSVKGLAGLGGEQFF.